The 2 T cell receptor beta chains below all came from one sample that was sequenced in a study of CD8+ T cells in alopecia areata. Investigators isolated RNA and reverse transcribed it into cDNA to act as the sequencing template. Generated by immunoSEQ multiplex PCR, the TCRdb table keeps only in-frame clones and is missing some. Observed in the sample are 200,000 to 300,000 clones, none of them singletons. Sorting relied on CD4, CD8alpha, NKG2D, NKG2ACE and other markers applied to pooled cutaneous lymph node cells. Input material: CD4+ T cells sorted from a lymph node. These receptors came from a C3H/HeJ mouse with alopecia areata. Strain haplotype (MHC): H2-k.

To note about this clone: Gene names and germline match the mouse. The DNA ends 4 residues before the CDR3 does, and the rest of the CDR3 is filled in from the germline J gene. The chain joins TRBV13-1 to TRBJ2-2; D is possibly TRBD1 (6 bases). Trimming left V 4 bases short and J 5 bases short, with 9 bases between. Germline assignment: CDR1 NSHNY and CDR2 SYGAGN. The CDR3 has 13 amino acids. The part of the CDR3 DNA that was read is TGTGCCAGCAGTACTCAGGGGACCGGG. This gives the protein CASSTQGTG. The complete CDR3 sequence is CASSTQGTGQLYF.

This clone was detected only a few times. These gene names are mouse names. The read terminates 4 residues ahead of where the CDR3 ends, so the germline J gene completes it. The V gene is TRBV19, the J gene TRBJ1-2; D not resolved. Germline V gene data show CDR1 as FNHDT and CDR2 as SITEND (reference sequence). The CDR3 consists of 13 residues. The germline V and J ends were trimmed by 2 bases and 0 bases, with 5 bases remaining between them. The CDR3 region is CASSIGSNSDYTF. CDR3 DNA, as far as it was read: TGTGCCAGCAGTATTGGGTCAAACTCC.